This section outlines one T cell receptor (beta chain) sequence together with its context. This sample is drawn from a study of blood T cell repertoires in COVID-19. The CDR3 has 15 amino acids. Germline V lookup: CDR1 MNHEY, CDR2 SMNVEV (reference sequence). Trimming took off 4 bases at V and 6 bases at J, with 16 bases between the two ends. Clones were sequenced by immunoSEQ multiplex PCR, and TCRdb holds only the in-frame ones, with some missing. The sample records some 54,000 clones, 65% to 85% being singletons. The origin of this receptor is a woman at least 80 years old with COVID-19, enrolled during active disease. The chain joins TRBV27 to TRBJ2-1; the D gene is possibly TRBD1 (6 bases). Sequencing was carried out using peripheral blood. Here the CDR3 DNA reads TGTGCCAGCAGTTCGCGGACTCAAGGGGGCAATGAGCAGTTCTTC. Translation gives CASSSRTQGGNEQFF.